The source of this T cell receptor beta chain is a study of OX40 agonist ivuxolimab in advanced cancers. The germline V gene has CDR1 MDHEN and CDR2 SYDVKM. This CDR3 comprises 15 residues. Trimming left V 5 bases short and J 5 bases short, with 18 bases between. Autoimmune disease history or systemic immunosuppression was exclusionary. Study observations and caveats: The expanded peripheral T cells' antigen specificity was not determined.

This clone has only one observation. No antigen is known for it. Only in-frame clones appear in the TCRdb table, and some are missing; sequencing was by immunoSEQ multiplex PCR. The sample has about 29,000 clones, about nine tenths seen once; the top ten hold 9.4%. This sequence was found in an adult with an advanced solid tumor such as melanoma, head and neck, liver or kidney cancer. The V gene is TRBV28, the J gene TRBJ1-2, with D unclear. The input for sequencing was CD4+ or CD8+ T cells sorted from blood, taken in a trial of the OX40 agonist ivuxolimab. CDR3 region: CASSALSRNLYGYTF. CDR3 in DNA: TGTGCCAGCAGTGCCCTGAGCAGAAACCTTTATGGCTACACCTTC.